The rows below give T cell receptor beta chains drawn from one sample of a study of blood T cell repertoires in COVID-19. Clones were sequenced by immunoSEQ multiplex PCR, and TCRdb holds only the in-frame ones, with some missing. The table includes 75,000 to 100,000 clones, roughly four fifths detected once. The specimen sequenced was peripheral blood. Every receptor here comes from a human donor in a cohort sampled during active COVID-19. CDR3s include the opening cysteine and the closing phenylalanine or tryptophan. Size is stated for part of the rows, as once, few or many counts, or as a class when the clone is expanded.

v_gene: TRBV6-5
abundance: .
j_gene: TRBJ2-2
CDR3aa: CASRPLTTSTGELFF

v_gene: TRBV14
abundance: .
j_gene: TRBJ1-6
CDR3aa: CASSPGQLNSPLHF

v_gene: TRBV18
abundance: once
j_gene: TRBJ2-2
CDR3aa: CASSPQLFVGELFF

v_gene: TRBV7-2
abundance: few
j_gene: TRBJ2-2
CDR3aa: CASSVSGLSTGELFF

v_gene: TRBV18
abundance: .
j_gene: TRBJ1-1
CDR3aa: CASSPGGAGWTEAFF

v_gene: TRBV5-1
abundance: .
j_gene: TRBJ1-4
CDR3aa: CASSRQGASNEKLFF

v_gene: TRBV9
abundance: .
j_gene: TRBJ1-2
CDR3aa: CASTRQRTGKFGYTF

v_gene: TRBV29-1
abundance: few
j_gene: TRBJ1-2
CDR3aa: CSVAGPDRGQEYGYTF

v_gene: TRBV18
abundance: .
j_gene: TRBJ1-1
CDR3aa: CASSPARDRVEAFF

v_gene: TRBV28
abundance: .
j_gene: TRBJ2-7
CDR3aa: CASSLSGSRQYF

v_gene: TRBV5-3
abundance: .
j_gene: TRBJ1-1
CDR3aa: CARSPGRGPGKTEAFF

v_gene: TRBV12-3/TRBV12-4
abundance: .
j_gene: TRBJ2-7
CDR3aa: CASSLGLFYEQYF

v_gene: TRBV9
abundance: .
j_gene: TRBJ2-1
CDR3aa: CASSVVPTSGGANYNEQFF

v_gene: TRBV7-2
abundance: .
j_gene: TRBJ2-5
CDR3aa: CASSLAASGRQETQYF

v_gene: TRBV4-1
abundance: .
j_gene: TRBJ2-1
CDR3aa: CASSQGPSSYNEQFF

v_gene: TRBV6-6
abundance: .
j_gene: TRBJ1-5
CDR3aa: CASSSEGGIDNQPQHF

v_gene: TRBV15
abundance: .
j_gene: TRBJ1-5
CDR3aa: CATSRDRGHNSNQPQHF

v_gene: TRBV7-9
abundance: .
j_gene: TRBJ1-5
CDR3aa: CASSLIAGQPQHF

v_gene: TRBV18
abundance: once
j_gene: TRBJ2-2
CDR3aa: CASSPPKTGGTGELFF

v_gene: TRBV12-3/TRBV12-4
abundance: few
j_gene: .
CDR3aa: CASSFRDRKLFF

v_gene: TRBV18
abundance: .
j_gene: TRBJ2-3
CDR3aa: CASSGSRDFADTQYF

v_gene: TRBV18
abundance: .
j_gene: TRBJ2-2
CDR3aa: CASSPGTGNTGELFF

v_gene: TRBV9
abundance: .
j_gene: TRBJ2-1
CDR3aa: CASSVLADPYNEQFF

v_gene: TRBV18
abundance: .
j_gene: TRBJ2-7
CDR3aa: CASSTLRLADIYEQYF

v_gene: TRBV12-3/TRBV12-4
abundance: .
j_gene: TRBJ2-3
CDR3aa: CASRTSFADTQYF

v_gene: TRBV6-1
abundance: few
j_gene: TRBJ2-3
CDR3aa: CASSEVGTSGGDTQYF

v_gene: TRBV6-1
abundance: .
j_gene: TRBJ1-4
CDR3aa: CASSEPGRGEKLFF

v_gene: TRBV7-6
abundance: once
j_gene: TRBJ2-3
CDR3aa: CASSPYTRLAGGSDTQYF

v_gene: TRBV9
abundance: .
j_gene: TRBJ1-3
CDR3aa: CASSAPPPSTIYF

v_gene: TRBV28
abundance: .
j_gene: TRBJ2-2
CDR3aa: CASSRGPLANTGELFF

v_gene: TRBV10-2
abundance: .
j_gene: TRBJ2-7
CDR3aa: CASSEGGPYEQYF

v_gene: TRBV5-1
abundance: .
j_gene: TRBJ2-3
CDR3aa: CASSLVSGGATDTQYF

v_gene: TRBV11-3
abundance: .
j_gene: TRBJ2-3
CDR3aa: CASSDQQGGTQYF

v_gene: TRBV29-1
abundance: .
j_gene: TRBJ1-2
CDR3aa: CSVEASAGNYGYTF

v_gene: TRBV27
abundance: .
j_gene: TRBJ2-3
CDR3aa: CASSYIGQASTDTQYF

v_gene: TRBV14
abundance: .
j_gene: TRBJ2-3
CDR3aa: CASSLRQEGTDTQYF

v_gene: TRBV7-2
abundance: .
j_gene: TRBJ1-1
CDR3aa: CASSKAGTGRTEAFF

v_gene: TRBV6-1
abundance: .
j_gene: TRBJ2-5
CDR3aa: CASSEIAGGLPETQYF

v_gene: TRBV3-1/TRBV3-2
abundance: .
j_gene: TRBJ1-5
CDR3aa: CASSQVAGDAPQHF

v_gene: TRBV19
abundance: few
j_gene: TRBJ1-5
CDR3aa: CASSIERWQPQHF

v_gene: TRBV4-2
abundance: .
j_gene: TRBJ2-4
CDR3aa: CASSQEAVAKNIQYF

v_gene: TRBV5-4
abundance: once
j_gene: TRBJ2-7
CDR3aa: CASSLGGGGAEQYF

v_gene: TRBV6-2/TRBV6-3
abundance: .
j_gene: TRBJ2-7
CDR3aa: CASSYGQGWEQYF

v_gene: TRBV6-6
abundance: .
j_gene: TRBJ2-1
CDR3aa: CASSFRVRGGPDEQFF

v_gene: TRBV25-1
abundance: .
j_gene: TRBJ1-4
CDR3aa: CASSDQPSLNEKLFF

v_gene: TRBV18
abundance: .
j_gene: TRBJ2-1
CDR3aa: CASSPSGGAKVHSRQFF

v_gene: TRBV4-2
abundance: .
j_gene: TRBJ2-5
CDR3aa: CASSQRASGGLVQETQYF

v_gene: TRBV14
abundance: few
j_gene: TRBJ2-1
CDR3aa: CASSPYARNEQFF

v_gene: TRBV12-3/TRBV12-4
abundance: .
j_gene: TRBJ2-7
CDR3aa: CASRPGTIYEQYF

v_gene: TRBV15
abundance: .
j_gene: TRBJ2-4
CDR3aa: CATSSPRGGAAKNIQYF

v_gene: TRBV24-1
abundance: .
j_gene: TRBJ2-3
CDR3aa: CATSDPGQPSTDTQYF

v_gene: TRBV28
abundance: .
j_gene: TRBJ2-5
CDR3aa: CASSTQGGETQYF

v_gene: TRBV25-1
abundance: .
j_gene: TRBJ2-7
CDR3aa: CASSEFGGTYEQYF

v_gene: TRBV19
abundance: .
j_gene: TRBJ1-2
CDR3aa: CASSIGTGGVYTF